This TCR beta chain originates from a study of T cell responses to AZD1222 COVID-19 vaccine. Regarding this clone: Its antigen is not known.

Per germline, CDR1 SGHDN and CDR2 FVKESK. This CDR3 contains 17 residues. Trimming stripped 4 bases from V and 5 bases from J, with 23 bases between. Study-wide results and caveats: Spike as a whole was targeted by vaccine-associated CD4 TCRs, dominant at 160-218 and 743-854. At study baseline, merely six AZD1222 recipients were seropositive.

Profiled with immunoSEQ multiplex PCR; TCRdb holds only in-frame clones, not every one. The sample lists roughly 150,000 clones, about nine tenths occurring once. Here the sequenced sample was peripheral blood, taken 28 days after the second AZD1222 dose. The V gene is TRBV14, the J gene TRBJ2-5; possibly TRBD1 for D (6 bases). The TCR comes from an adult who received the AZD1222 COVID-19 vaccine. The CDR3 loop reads CASSLISEGESRETQYF. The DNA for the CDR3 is TGTGCCAGCAGCCTAATTAGCGAGGGGGAGAGCCGTGAGACCCAGTACTTC.